This TCR beta chain was sequenced in a study of long-term antiretroviral therapy in people with HIV. The CDR3 is 15 residues long. V lost 3 bases to trimming and J lost 4 bases, with 15 bases between them. Per the germline V gene, CDR1 is LGHNA and CDR2 is YNFKEQ. The authors ran the immunoSEQ assay, v3.0, at survey level. The method was immunoSEQ multiplex PCR; TCRdb's version includes in-frame clones alone and lacks a portion of them. The sample includes 15,000 to 20,000 clones, 70% to 80% of them seen just once. Whole-study results and caveats: ART adherence, viral resistance and therapy changes were not recorded. All time points showed a repertoire dominated by clones expanded before ART.

To note about this clone: As yet, its antigen is unknown.

This sequence joins TRBV4-2 and TRBJ1-1; D perhaps matches TRBD1 (6 bases). The source of this sequence is a man under 40 with HIV. The sequencing here drew on unsorted PBMCs, taken at the start of antiretroviral therapy. For the CDR3, the DNA is TGTGCCAGCAGCCATGGCCTAGGGGGAGGCACTGAAGCTTTCTTT. As protein: CASSHGLGGGTEAFF.